The entry below describes one T cell receptor beta chain. The antigen is undetermined. These data originate in a study of OX40 agonist ivuxolimab in advanced cancers. Overall study context: Ivuxolimab is a fully human IgG2 antibody that activates OX40 (CD134). Of mixed ages from about 23 to 79 and averaging roughly 64 years, the group was almost 85% male. Whole-study results and caveats: The study observed clonal expansion of CD4+ and CD8+ blood T cells by week 6 at 0.1 to 3.0 mg/kg.

CDR1 WSHSY and CDR2 SAAADI come from the germline V gene. This CDR3 has 13 amino acids. V gave up 8 bases and J gave up 2 bases, with 10 bases separating them. Patients were ineligible given autoimmune disease history or systemic immunosuppression. Produced via immunoSEQ multiplex PCR; TCRdb's table is partial and in-frame only. The sample carries tens of thousands of clones, about 92% recorded once. Here the sequenced sample was CD4+ or CD8+ T cells sorted from blood, taken in a trial of the OX40 agonist ivuxolimab. This clonotype was obtained from an adult with an advanced solid tumor such as melanoma, head and neck, liver or kidney cancer. The chain recombines TRBV10-2 with TRBJ2-4, with no clear D. For the CDR3, the DNA is TGCGCCAGCTGCCAGCGTACCAAAAACATTCAGTACTTC. The encoded protein is CASCQRTKNIQYF.